This TCR beta chain was sequenced in a study of neurological immune-mediated disorders (dated by TCRdb to the late 2010s). Describing the broader study: Peripheral blood TCR-beta repertoires from HTLV-I-associated myelopathy (HAM/TSP) patients, multiple sclerosis patients and healthy controls were compared by UMI-based sequencing. The approximately 98 TCR-beta libraries included longitudinal samples, technical triplicates and paired sorted CD4+ and CD8+ T-cell subsets alongside PBMC samples. To precisely calculate how much the frequency of each individual clone varied, libraries were sequenced in technical triplicate. The cohort was made up of 65 to 75 subjects, consisting of roughly 14 HAM/TSP patients, 35 or so multiple sclerosis patients and about 20 healthy controls.

What the research found in general, with its limitations: TCR clonal expansion was highest in HAM/TSP patients and lowest in MS patients, with MS patients falling below even healthy controls. No identical CDR3 amino acid sequences were found to be shared among expanded clones across subjects, suggesting that TCR-beta repertoires were private in all groups.

In this sample, this clonotype turned up many times. Its antigen has not been determined. No quality values exist for individual bases; no much larger clone is one base distant. Taken from cysteine to phenylalanine, the CDR3 has 15 residues. CDR3 DNA is the only sequence kept; it has 45 bases, read in frame from the first base. The CDR1 and CDR2 encoded by the germline V gene are KGHDR and SFDVKD. The junction shows trimming of 6 bases on V and 7 bases on J, plus 18 bases between the germline ends. cDNA was synthesized by template-switch 5'RACE using a primer carrying a 10-nucleotide random unique molecular identifier by which each TCR transcript was tagged. Every sequencing run yielded over 160 million TCR-beta sequences covering 15-18 subjects. Total RNA was extracted with the RNeasy kit. TCR-beta VDJ regions were amplified with primers for the TCR constant region and the 5'RACE anchor, using the KAPA Real-time Library Amplification kit. Sample indexes and Illumina adaptors were added in a first PCR, after which library yield was increased in a second PCR. After purification with Ampure beads, the TCR product of roughly 650 bp was size-selected on a 2% E-gel SizeSelection system. Library quality was checked on a Bioanalyzer, concentration was measured with Qubit, and libraries were quantified with the Kapa Library Quantification kit before pooling. Paired-end 2 x 150 bp sequencing of the libraries was performed on an Illumina HiSeq 2500. To increase sequence diversity, roughly 24-32% phiX was spiked into each library pool. Under the source paper's analysis protocol: Quality-filtered reads were processed with the UMI-based MiGEC pipeline, and over 90% of raw TCR sequences were removed by the MiGEC pipeline during error correction. VDJ genes were aligned to IMGT germline references, and clonotypes were defined by unique CDR3 amino acid sequence plus V-J genes. Clonal expansion, Shannon diversity, and CDR3 relatedness (CalcPairwiseDistances, ClusterSamples) were evaluated with VDJtools, and phylogenetic trees were built with CLCbio workbench. Using coefficient-of-variation modelling across technical triplicates, the study counted a clone as expanded if it had at least 8 unique UMIs. TCRdb reworked the public reads: Q25 trimming with fastp, MiXCR clone assembly, productive beta chains retained. When rows share a CDR3 protein, they turn into one entry using the most common DNA and genes. TCRdb's processing, not the authors', yielded these V and J calls. This sample holds about 44,000 distinct CDR3 sequences; 20% to 25% were observed only once. More than 4% of the sample rests with the top ten.

The time point label on this specimen signifies: technical triplicate 3. For the unsorted PBMC libraries, 2 million PBMCs were stored in RNAlater at -80 degrees C until RNA extraction and were used to generate the libraries. Peripheral blood underwent Ficoll-Hypaque density gradient centrifugation to isolate PBMCs, which were then cryopreserved in liquid nitrogen. The receptor was derived from a man in his 60s with HTLV-1-associated myelopathy (HAM/TSP). The sequenced sample consisted of PBMCs. The chain was built from TRBV24-1 and TRBJ1-5; TRBD1 might be the D gene, on 6 matching bases. The CDR3 is CATSPWGGVSQPQHF. The DNA is as follows: TGTGCCACCAGTCCCTGGGGGGGCGTCTCCCAGCCCCAGCATTTT.